The 30 T cell receptor beta chains presented below share a single source sample, sequenced in a study of post-analysis software for immune sequencing data. Regarding the study as a whole: Five TRBV segments, including TRBV5-6, TRBV5-1 and TRBV20-1, were more frequent in patients than controls.

Incorporated into the TCR beta cDNA libraries were unique molecular identifiers, which served to reduce PCR and sequencing biases. Each CDR3 protein gets one entry after TCRdb re-called the PCR reads with MiXCR. Of about 200,000 distinct CDR3 sequences detected, around 30% appear once; the ten largest clones hold 3% to 4%. No antigen has been identified for these receptors. Sequenced material: blood. The receptors stem from a girl between 2 and 17 years old with multiple sclerosis.

The chain combines TRBV3-1 with TRBJ1-2; 10 bases agree with TRBD1. After removal of 4 bases from V and 7 bases from J, the junction contained 9 bases not matched to a gene. Germline V gene sequence: CDR1 LGHDT, CDR2 YNNKEL (reference sequence). The CDR3 length is 15 residues. CDR3 sequence: CASSLRLRDRGGYTF. CDR3 nucleotides: TGTGCCAGCAGCCTGCGATTGAGGGACAGGGGTGGCTACACCTTC.

The chain carries TRBV6-5 and TRBJ2-7, with 8 positions matching TRBD1. The J call may be incorrect, as the DNA end agrees better with TRBJ2-5. The CDR3 totals 15 residues. CDR1 is MNHEY, CDR2 SVGAGI, per germline. Here the CDR3 DNA reads TGTGCCAGCAGTATTTGGGGTCAGGGGGCGAAGACCCAGTACTTC. It translates to CASSIWGQGAKTQYF.

This chain connects TRBV30 to TRBJ2-1; 12 positions agree with TRBD2. CDR1 and CDR2 (germline): GTSNPN, SVGIG (reference sequence). The ends lost 4 bases at V and 9 bases at J; junction bases unmatched: 10. CDR3 size: 15 residues. The chain's CDR3 is CAWMRASGGALEQFF. For the CDR3, the DNA is TGTGCCTGGATGAGGGCTAGCGGGGGGGCCCTTGAGCAGTTCTTC.

This clonotype appeared many times. V usage is TRBV12-3 or TRBV12-4 and J usage is TRBJ2-3; 10 bases are a match to TRBD2. Trimming cost V 5 bases and J 4 bases; bases outside gene matches: 6. The CDR3 length is 15 residues. CDR3 sequence (DNA): TGTGCCAGCAGTCCAGGACTAGCGGACCCAGATACGCAGTATTTT. This translates into CASSPGLADPDTQYF.

The chain joins TRBV20-1 to TRBJ1-2; 10 bases match TRBD1. CDR3 length: 15 residues. Germline CDR1 DFQATT, CDR2 SNEGSKA (reference sequence). V lost 5 bases to trimming and J lost 4 bases; unmatched junction nucleotides: 10. The DNA of the CDR3 is TGCAGTGCTCCTAAATTCAGGGACAGGGGCTATGGCTACACCTTC. It encodes CSAPKFRDRGYGYTF.

This clonotype was observed at least ten times. This chain links TRBV20-1 with TRBJ2-3; 12 bases line up with TRBD2. Germline assignment: CDR1 DFQATT and CDR2 SNEGSKA (reference sequence). The J segment lost 4 bases and the V segment lost 1 base, leaving 9 bases of the junction unmatched. The CDR3 has 17 amino acids. The CDR3 region is CSARGGGLAGRADTQYF. CDR3 in DNA: TGCAGTGCTAGAGGCGGAGGACTAGCGGGACGCGCAGATACGCAGTATTTT.

To note about this clonotype: A much larger clone sits a single nucleotide away, making a read error possible. The chain uses TRBV5-6 and TRBJ2-3, with D tentatively TRBD1 or TRBD2 (5 bases each). The CDR3 length is 15 residues. Germline lookup yields CDR1 SGHDT and CDR2 YYEEEE. The CDR3 here is CASSPPGTPLGTQCF. Written as DNA, the CDR3 is TGTGCCAGCAGCCCTCCCGGGACCCCGCTAGGTACGCAGTGTTTT.

This clonotype was detected ten times or more. The V call is TRBV7-2, the J call TRBJ2-7; 9 bases align to TRBD1. The CDR3 extends over 16 amino acids. V trimming: 6 bases; J trimming: 4 bases; junction bases outside the gene matches: 13. In germline, CDR1 is SGHTA, CDR2 FQGNSA. As DNA, the CDR3 is TGTGCCAGCAGTCCAAGAGCCGGACAGGGGTTGTACGAGCAGTACTTC. Translating gives CASSPRAGQGLYEQYF.

This chain links TRBV29-1 with TRBJ2-5; D may be TRBD1 or TRBD2 (6 bases each). The J call may be wrong; the DNA end is better matched by TRBJ2-7. This CDR3 contains 15 residues. In germline, CDR1 is SQVTM, CDR2 ANQGSEA. CDR3 protein: CSVEEGVRLGGEQYF. The CDR3 DNA follows: TGCAGCGTTGAAGAGGGGGTAAGACTAGGGGGCGAGCAGTACTTC.

This clonotype was detected ten times or more. The rearrangement joins TRBV20-1 to TRBJ2-1, with TRBD2 as a possible D gene (5 bases). The germline V and J ends were trimmed by 3 bases and 1 base, with 7 bases remaining between them. Germline loops: CDR1 DFQATT, CDR2 SNEGSKA (reference sequence). The CDR3 loop spans 13 amino acids. The CDR3 DNA reads as TGCAGTGCTAGGGAGGATTCCTACAATGAGCAGTTCTTC. Protein product: CSAREDSYNEQFF.

This clonotype appeared many times. This chain connects TRBV4-1 to TRBJ1-2; D gene ambiguous. Trimming cost V 2 bases and J 8 bases, with 6 bases left between them. Germline lookup yields CDR1 MGHRA and CDR2 YSYEKL. CDR3 length equals 11 residues. The CDR3 loop reads CASSQRMGYTF. The CDR3, as DNA: TGCGCCAGCAGCCAACGTATGGGCTACACCTTC.

The CDR3 loop is CSARSDRDRRGNTIYF. The CDR3 DNA reads TGCAGTGCTAGATCGGACCGGGACCGCCGAGGAAACACCATATATTTT. The chain employs TRBV20-1 and TRBJ1-3, with D possibly being TRBD1 (5 bases). V lost 2 bases and J 4 bases, leaving 18 bases between the germline ends. The germline V gene encodes CDR1 DFQATT and CDR2 SNEGSKA (reference sequence). There are 16 residues in the CDR3.

This clonotype showed up many times. The rearrangement uses TRBV20-1 and TRBJ1-1; unclear D gene. Per germline, CDR1 DFQATT and CDR2 SNEGSKA (reference sequence). CDR3 size: 13 residues. The ends were cut back, 3 bases at V and 5 bases at J, with 13 bases in the middle. CDR3: CSASSSVGTEAFF. In DNA form, the CDR3 reads TGCAGTGCTAGTTCCTCCGTAGGGACTGAAGCTTTCTTT.

A note on this clonotype: A much more abundant neighbour one base away suggests this may be a read error. The chain links TRBV7-9 to TRBJ1-1, with 8 bases aligning to TRBD1. The CDR3 spans 16 residues. CDR1 is SEHNR and CDR2 is FQNEAQ in the germline V gene (reference sequence). In DNA, the CDR3 is TGTGCCGGCAGCCCGACAGGGGACAACATGAACACTGAAGCTTTCTTT. Its protein product is CAGSPTGDNMNTEAFF. Variable domain in full (rest from reference TRBV7-9 and TRBJ1-1): DTGVSQNPRHKITKRGQNVTFRCDPISEHNRLYWYRQTLGQGPEFLTYFQNEAQLEKSRLLSDRFSAERPKGSFSTLEIQRTEQGDSAMYLCAGSPTGDNMNTEAFFGQGTRLTVV.

This clonotype was observed a handful of times. The rearrangement links TRBV28 to TRBJ2-6; D gene ambiguous. Germline-derived CDR1 and CDR2 are MDHEN and SYDVKM. The V gene lost 6 bases and the J gene lost 4 bases, with 13 bases spanning the gap. This CDR3 is built from 15 residues. CDR3 DNA: TGTGCCAGCAGCTTAGTCAAGTCCGGGGCCAACGTCCTGACTTTC. Protein product: CASSLVKSGANVLTF.

V is TRBV18 and J is TRBJ1-6, with 7 bases matching TRBD1. The J segment lost 7 bases and the V segment lost 2 bases, leaving 5 bases of the junction unmatched. This CDR3 has 15 residues. From germline, CDR1 is KGHSH and CDR2 LQKENI. The CDR3 spells CASSPSTGKNSPLHF. DNA for the CDR3: TGTGCCAGCTCACCATCGACAGGGAAGAATTCACCCCTCCACTTT.

The sample holds a few counts of this clonotype. This chain uses TRBV18 with TRBJ1-2, with D tentatively TRBD1 (5 bases). This CDR3 is built from 13 residues. V was trimmed by 5 bases and J by 3 bases, leaving 10 bases between them. CDR1 is KGHSH and CDR2 is LQKENI in the germline V gene. CDR3 bases: TGTGCCAGCTCAACGACAGCGGACTATGGCTACACCTTC. Translated: CASSTTADYGYTF.

In regard to this clonotype: This may stem from a read error, because a much larger clone lies one nucleotide away. CDR3 loop: CAISEPSHGRILAAQETQYF. DNA of the CDR3: TGTGCCATCAGTGAGCCGAGCCATGGTCGCATACTAGCGGCACAAGAGACCCAGTACTTC. V and J are TRBV10-3 and TRBJ2-5; TRBD2 aligns across 8 bases. CDR3 size: 20 residues. The germline V gene has CDR1 ENHRY and CDR2 SYGVKD. V gave up 2 bases and J gave up 2 bases; unmatched junction bases: 19.

The chain recombines TRBV18 with TRBJ2-1; D gene uncertain. Germline CDR1 reads KGHSH; CDR2 reads LQKENI. This CDR3 has 14 residues. Deletions cut 0 bases from V and 6 bases from J, with 9 bases between. As DNA, the CDR3 is TGTGCCAGCTCACCACCGAGCAGAATCAATGAGCAGTTCTTC. Amino acid sequence: CASSPPSRINEQFF.

This clonotype occurred a few times. The chain carries TRBV15 and TRBJ1-1, with no clear D. Looked up from germline, CDR1 is LNHNV and CDR2 is YYDKDF (reference sequence). This CDR3 is built from 14 residues. The V and J ends lost 6 bases and 3 bases respectively, with 14 bases between them. The CDR3 sequence: CATSTLLSDTEAFF. The CDR3 DNA follows: TGTGCCACCAGTACCTTGTTGTCGGACACTGAAGCTTTCTTT.

The V gene is TRBV19, the J gene TRBJ2-7; D may be TRBD1 (5 bases). Germline CDR1 and CDR2: LNHDA and SQIVND (reference sequence). The CDR3 runs 12 residues. V shed 9 bases and J shed 10 bases, with 19 bases lying between them. The CDR3 bases are TGTGCCAGCCAGGACATTCTTGAGGCCCAGTACTTC. It yields the protein CASQDILEAQYF.

This clonotype was counted ten times or more. The chain has TRBV27 and TRBJ2-5; D is perhaps TRBD1 or TRBD2 (5 bases each). CDR3 size: 15 residues. The V gene lost 4 bases and the J gene lost 5 bases, with 17 bases spanning the gap. The germline V gene has CDR1 MNHEY and CDR2 SMNVEV (reference sequence). CDR3 in DNA: TGTGCCAGCAGTTCTGGGGCGGGCCCAGGGGAGACCCAGTACTTC. It encodes CASSSGAGPGETQYF.

In this sample, this clonotype turned up many times. The chain links TRBV11-2 to TRBJ1-2; possibly TRBD1 for D (6 bases). The germline CDR1 and CDR2 sequences are SGHAT and FQNNGV. There are 14 residues in the CDR3. V lost 5 bases to trimming and J lost 0 bases, with 10 bases between them. In DNA, the CDR3 is TGTGCCAGCAGCCCGGACAGCTCTAACTATGGCTACACCTTC. Translating it yields CASSPDSSNYGYTF.

The sample holds a few counts of this clonotype. This sequence joins TRBV11-2 and TRBJ2-7, with 10 bases lining up with TRBD1. Losses at the gene ends were 10 bases for V and 3 bases for J; bases not matched to a gene: 9. CDR1 and CDR2 from the germline V gene are SGHAT and FQNNGV. The CDR3 loop spans 14 amino acids. The CDR3 nucleotides are TGTGCCAACAAGCAAGGACAGGGGGTCTACGAGCAGTACTTC. Its protein product is CANKQGQGVYEQYF.

The rearrangement joins TRBV6-2 or TRBV6-3 to TRBJ2-7, with D perhaps TRBD2 (6 bases). V shed 2 bases and J shed 2 bases, with 10 bases lying between them. The CDR3 has 14 residues. Germline loops: CDR1 MNHEY, CDR2 SVGEGT. The CDR3 nucleotides are TGTGCCAGCAGTTACGTGGGAGGAACCTACGAGCAGTACTTC. This codes for CASSYVGGTYEQYF.

This clonotype was seen many times. This chain connects TRBV20-1 to TRBJ2-7; D uncertain. This CDR3 contains 11 residues. V shed 3 bases and J shed 6 bases, with 9 bases lying between them. CDR1 is DFQATT and CDR2 is SNEGSKA in the germline V gene (reference sequence). CDR3 nucleotides: TGCAGTGCTAGTTATTTGGGCGAGCAGTACTTC. Amino acid sequence: CSASYLGEQYF.

With regard to this clonotype: Compared with germline, one end of the junction differs, possibly owing to a read error. The chain has TRBV20-1 and TRBJ2-2; TRBD1 is a possible D gene (6 bases). Germline CDR1 is DFQATT and CDR2 is SNEGSKA (reference sequence). This CDR3 comprises 13 residues. The CDR3 is CSAQGKITGERFF. DNA for the CDR3: TGCAGTGCACAGGGAAAAATCACCGGGGAGCGGTTTTTT.

This chain uses TRBV20-1 with TRBJ2-7; TRBD2 is a possible D gene (6 bases). V was trimmed by 6 bases and J by 0 bases, leaving 15 bases between them. The CDR3 extends over 14 amino acids. Per the germline V gene, CDR1 is DFQATT and CDR2 is SNEGSKA (reference sequence). The CDR3 loop reads CSAWDWGTSYEQYF. Here the CDR3 DNA reads TGCAGTGCATGGGACTGGGGAACCTCCTACGAGCAGTACTTC.

This clonotype showed up many times. This chain links TRBV14 with TRBJ2-7; TRBD2 matches 8 bases. Trimming took 2 bases from V and 4 from J; bases not matched to a gene: 7. Germline V gene data show CDR1 as SGHDN and CDR2 as FVKESK. The CDR3 loop spans 15 amino acids. The CDR3 DNA follows: TGTGCCAGCAGCCAAAGACCGGGGGGGAGTTACGAGCAGTACTTC. Its protein product is CASSQRPGGSYEQYF.

This clonotype was counted between two and nine times. The CDR3 loop reads CASSSFGTGKVFNSNQPQHF. In DNA form, the CDR3 reads TGTGCCAGCAGCTCCTTCGGGACAGGGAAAGTTTTCAATAGCAATCAGCCCCAGCATTTT. J is TRBJ1-5 and V is TRBV5-6; the match to TRBD1 covers 9 bases. Germline CDR1 reads SGHDT; CDR2 reads YYEEEE. V gave up 3 bases and J gave up 0 bases; unmatched junction bases: 16. This CDR3 region has 20 residues. Variable domain in full (rest from reference TRBV5-6 and TRBJ1-5): DAGVTQSPTHLIKTRGQQVTLRCSPKSGHDTVSWYQQALGQGPQFIFQYYEEEERQRGNFPDRFSGHQFPNYSSELNVNALLLGDSALYLCASSSFGTGKVFNSNQPQHFGDGTRLSIL.